This T cell receptor (beta chain) was recovered during a study of identical twins. Broader study findings: Analyses based on zero insertions could be partly confounded by invariant MAIT and iNKT cells. Twin-shared out-of-frame alpha sequences showed excess low generation probability. Within monozygotic twins, out-of-frame TCR alpha sharing was underestimated by the models.

MiXCR was run by TCRdb on the 5' RACE reads, yielding one entry per CDR3 protein. The table includes a few hundred thousand distinct CDR3 sequences, nearly 15% detected once. In regard to this clonotype: Its antigen is still unknown.

The same sample was also used in a study of yellow fever vaccine responses in identical twins. That paper states: Reports say the vaccine T cell response in twins looked partly convergent and partly personalized.

Material: CD4+ T cells sorted from blood. This receptor was identified in a woman between 18 and 30 years old in good health.

As DNA, the CDR3 is TGTGCCAGCAGTGTAACAGGGAACACTGAGATTGAGCAGTTCTTC. Residues: CASSVTGNTEIEQFF. V and J are TRBV28 and TRBJ2-1, with a possible D match to TRBD1 (6 bases). Trimming removed 5 bases at V and 9 bases at J, with 20 bases between. CDR3 length equals 15 residues. Germline V gene data show CDR1 as MDHEN and CDR2 as SYDVKM.